The 24 T cell receptor beta chains below all came from one sample that was sequenced in a study. TCRdb re-analysed the RT-PCR reads in MiXCR, keeping a single row per CDR3 protein. The sample includes 550,000 to 750,000 distinct CDR3 sequences, around 14% of them seen just once. Sequencing was performed on memory CD4+ T cells from blood. The receptors here all came from a female donor in good health, serving as a healthy control.

This clonotype was picked up many times. The chain couples TRBV10-3 to TRBJ2-1, with D tentatively TRBD1 or TRBD2 (6 bases each). V lost 10 bases to trimming and J lost 2 bases, with 18 bases between them. CDR1 is ENHRY, CDR2 SYGVKD, per germline. This CDR3 has 15 amino acids. CDR3 in DNA: TGTGCCACCGAGGGGGGTTTCACCACCTACAATGAGCAGTTCTTC. This translates into CATEGGFTTYNEQFF.

This clonotype has just a few counts. The chain couples TRBV3-1 to TRBJ2-7; D is possibly TRBD1 (6 bases). Trimming took 4 bases from V and 2 from J, leaving 9 bases between them. Germline CDR1 reads LGHDT; CDR2 reads YNNKEL (reference sequence). The CDR3 spans 13 residues. The CDR3 reads CASSRTVPYEQYF. CDR3 sequence (DNA): TGTGCCAGCAGCCGGACAGTCCCCTACGAGCAGTACTTC.

The chain couples TRBV5-4 to TRBJ1-2; 7 bases are shared with TRBD1. CDR3 length equals 14 residues. The junction had 4 bases not matched to a gene; V was cut back by 4 bases and J by 1 base. Germline values: CDR1 SGHNT, CDR2 YYREEE (reference sequence). The CDR3 nucleotides read TGTGCCAGCAGCCCGGGACAGTTTAACTATGGCTACACCTTC. Its protein product is CASSPGQFNYGYTF.

A few counts support this clonotype. This chain uses TRBV5-1 with TRBJ1-1; D uncertain. The CDR3 is made up of 14 amino acids. Germline V gene lookup returns CDR1 SGHRS and CDR2 YFSETQ. V lost 0 bases, J lost 2 bases, and 8 bases lay in between. The CDR3, as DNA: TGCGCCAGCAGCTTGGCCAACAGTAACACTGAAGCTTTCTTT. Translated: CASSLANSNTEAFF.

This clonotype has more than one count but fewer than ten. This rearrangement joins TRBV5-6 to TRBJ1-2; D gene unclear. V was cut by 4 bases and J by 4 bases, with 14 bases left in between. CDR3 size: 14 residues. Per the germline V gene, CDR1 is SGHDT and CDR2 is YYEEEE. The DNA for the CDR3 is TGTGCCAGCAGCCCCGCCGCGGGGAGCTATGGCTACACCTTC. Protein sequence: CASSPAAGSYGYTF.

V gene TRBV6-1 combines with J gene TRBJ1-5; D call uncertain. This CDR3 is built from 14 residues. CDR1 is MNHNS, CDR2 SASEGT, per germline. V shed 4 bases and J shed 6 bases, with 13 bases lying between them. The CDR3, as DNA: TGTGCCAGCAGTGCGGCGCAATCGGGTCAGCCCCAGCATTTT. Translated, it gives CASSAAQSGQPQHF.

At least ten counts were recorded for this clonotype. This sequence joins TRBV27 and TRBJ1-5; D may be TRBD1 (6 bases). Germline CDR1 and CDR2: MNHEY and SMNVEV (reference sequence). The length of the CDR3 is 14 residues. Trimming removed 5 bases at V and 3 bases at J, with 11 bases between. The DNA of the CDR3 is TGTGCCAGCAGTCTACAGGGAGACAATCAGCCCCAGCATTTT. It encodes CASSLQGDNQPQHF.

This clonotype was counted only a few times. The gene calls are TRBV12-3 or TRBV12-4 and TRBJ1-2; D is possibly TRBD1 (5 bases). There are 16 residues in the CDR3. Trimming took 1 base from V and 4 from J, leaving 16 bases between them. CDR3 sequence: CASSLGQGSVGYGYTF. For the CDR3, the DNA is TGTGCCAGCAGTTTAGGGCAGGGTTCCGTTGGCTATGGCTACACCTTC.

This clonotype came up many times. The chain couples TRBV4-3 to TRBJ2-3; no reliable D call. CDR1 is LGHNA, CDR2 YSLEER, per germline. Trimming stripped 0 bases from V and 9 bases from J, with 13 bases between. CDR3 length: 14 residues. In DNA, the CDR3 is TGCGCCAGCAGCCAAGATAGCCAAGCCCGGACGCAGTATTTT. Its translation: CASSQDSQARTQYF.

This clonotype showed up many times. This chain links TRBV6-5 with TRBJ2-7, with 9 bases matching TRBD1. In germline, CDR1 is MNHEY, CDR2 SVGAGI. J gave up 1 base and V 6 bases, and 10 bases lay outside the gene matches. This CDR3 comprises 16 residues. The CDR3 DNA sequence: TGTGCCAGCAGCCCGACCGGGACAGGGTGGTCCTACGAGCAGTACTTC. Encoded protein: CASSPTGTGWSYEQYF.

This clonotype was counted a few times. The V and J genes are TRBV29-1 and TRBJ1-3, with D tentatively TRBD1 (5 bases). V lost 0 bases and J 0 bases, leaving 9 bases between the germline ends. The CDR3 is made up of 15 amino acids. Germline V gene lookup returns CDR1 SQVTM and CDR2 ANQGSEA. The CDR3 DNA follows: TGCAGCGTTGAAGAGGGGACGAACTCTGGAAACACCATATATTTT. Its translation is CSVEEGTNSGNTIYF.

The V gene is TRBV9, the J gene TRBJ2-7, with D perhaps TRBD2 (5 bases). The germline V gene has CDR1 SGDLS and CDR2 YYNGEE. The CDR3 length is 14 residues. The germline V and J ends were trimmed by 4 bases and 0 bases, with 11 bases remaining between them. The CDR3 region is CASSPRGASYEQYF. The DNA for the CDR3 is TGTGCCAGCAGCCCTCGGGGAGCCTCCTACGAGCAGTACTTC.

This rearrangement joins TRBV30 to TRBJ2-5, with TRBD1 matching over 9 bases. The CDR3 has 15 amino acids. CDR1 is GTSNPN and CDR2 is SVGIG in the germline V gene (reference sequence). Trimming at V came to 4 bases and at J to 5 bases, leaving 11 bases not matched to a gene. The CDR3 is CAWTAGQGVSETQYF. Here the CDR3 DNA reads TGTGCCTGGACTGCGGGACAGGGTGTCTCGGAGACCCAGTACTTC.

The J gene is TRBJ1-5, the V gene TRBV5-1, with no clear D. Per the germline V gene, CDR1 is SGHRS and CDR2 is YFSETQ. V was trimmed by 4 bases and J by 7 bases, leaving 18 bases between them. The CDR3 is 15 amino acids. The CDR3 DNA reads TGCGCCAGCAGCCCTCCGGTCCCGGCGGACCAGCCCCAGCATTTT. Translating it yields CASSPPVPADQPQHF.

This clonotype was detected only a few times. The chain is built from TRBV24-1 and TRBJ2-7; TRBD2 matches at 11 bases. The length of the CDR3 is 13 residues. The germline CDR1 and CDR2 sequences are KGHDR and SFDVKD. V shed 9 bases, J shed 7 bases, and the junction held 7 bases outside the gene matches. CDR3 region: CATQLAGGLEQYF. The CDR3 nucleotides read TGTGCCACCCAGCTAGCGGGAGGTTTGGAGCAGTACTTC.

This chain joins TRBV27 and TRBJ1-2, with 9 positions matching TRBD1. V was pared by 6 bases and J by 3 bases, with 11 bases of the junction left unmatched. Germline V gene lookup returns CDR1 MNHEY and CDR2 SMNVEV (reference sequence). The CDR3 length is 16 residues. The CDR3 sequence is CASSYDRGGSHYGYTF. The CDR3 DNA reads TGTGCCAGCAGCTACGACAGGGGGGGGTCTCACTATGGCTACACCTTC.

This clonotype was recorded at least ten times. The chain uses TRBV27 and TRBJ2-2; perhaps D is TRBD1 or TRBD2 (5 bases each). V lost 5 bases, J lost 2 bases, and 15 bases lay in between. Germline V gene sequence: CDR1 MNHEY, CDR2 SMNVEV (reference sequence). The CDR3 has 16 amino acids. CDR3 residues: CASSTTGTYNTGELFF. CDR3 bases: TGTGCCAGCAGTACGACCGGGACGTACAACACCGGGGAGCTGTTTTTT.

Only a few counts were recorded for this clonotype. The J gene is TRBJ1-3, the V gene TRBV7-3, with unresolved D. The V gene's germline CDR1 is SGHTA and CDR2 FQGTGA. The CDR3 consists of 14 residues. With 5 bases removed from V and 4 bases from J, the gap between germline ends came to 12 bases. The CDR3, as DNA: TGTGCCAGCAGCCGAGGGTCCATCGGAAACACCATATATTTT. It encodes CASSRGSIGNTIYF.

This clonotype has a handful of counts. The rearrangement links TRBV27 to TRBJ2-7; D is undetermined. The CDR3 loop spans 13 amino acids. Between the trimmed V and J ends, which lost 7 bases and 0 bases, there was a span of 10 bases. From germline, CDR1 is MNHEY and CDR2 SMNVEV (reference sequence). The CDR3 DNA sequence: TGTGCCAGCAAGCGACTCCGCTCCTACGAGCAGTACTTC. Residues: CASKRLRSYEQYF.

Many counts were recorded for this clonotype. The chain carries TRBV5-1 and TRBJ2-1; 7 nucleotides match TRBD1. V was clipped by 3 bases and J by 1 base; unmatched bases: 4. The CDR3 spans 15 residues. Germline values: CDR1 SGHRS, CDR2 YFSETQ. CDR3 sequence (DNA): TGCGCCAGCAGCTCCGGGACAGCTTCCTACAATGAGCAGTTCTTC. Translation: CASSSGTASYNEQFF.

At least ten counts were recorded for this clonotype. In DNA, the CDR3 is TGTGCCAGCAGTTTGAATGAGGGGACTGAAGCTTTCTTT. This sequence encodes CASSLNEGTEAFF. This rearrangement joins TRBV12-3 or TRBV12-4 to TRBJ1-1, with D maybe TRBD1 (5 bases). Trimming took off 3 bases at V and 5 bases at J, with 10 bases between the two ends. CDR3 length equals 13 residues.

This chain joins TRBV15 and TRBJ2-5; no clear D. Germline CDR1 reads LNHNV; CDR2 reads YYDKDF (reference sequence). The V and J ends lost 1 base and 5 bases respectively, with 5 bases between them. This CDR3 spans 12 amino acids. The CDR3 bases are TGTGCCACCAGCAGAGTCAGGGAGACCCAGTACTTC. Its translation: CATSRVRETQYF.

This clonotype was counted a few times. The rearrangement uses TRBV7-3 and TRBJ2-1; TRBD2 aligns across 7 bases. The V segment lost 5 bases and the J segment 4 bases; nucleotides outside the gene matches: 14. In germline, CDR1 is SGHTA, CDR2 FQGTGA. This CDR3 comprises 17 residues. The chain's CDR3 is CASSTRVQRGLYNEQFF. Here the CDR3 DNA reads TGTGCCAGCAGCACTAGGGTTCAGCGGGGCCTTTACAATGAGCAGTTCTTC.

Ten or more counts support this clonotype. J is TRBJ1-5 and V is TRBV20-1; D is ambiguous. The CDR3 sequence is 12 residues long. CDR1 DFQATT and CDR2 SNEGSKA come from the germline V gene (reference sequence). Trimming shortened V by 2 bases and J by 9 bases, and 11 bases separated the two germline ends. This chain's CDR3 is CSARTGAGPQHF. The CDR3 DNA is TGCAGTGCTAGAACCGGCGCGGGGCCCCAGCATTTT.